The clone carrying this T cell receptor (beta chain) was seen repeatedly, ten times or more. The CDR3 has 11 amino acids. The V and J ends lost 4 bases and 6 bases respectively, with 8 bases between them. Germline loops: CDR1 SGHRS, CDR2 YFSETQ. Researchers took RNA transcripts and amplified the TCR beta CDR3 regions from them. HTBI primers drove first-round RT-PCR of the TCR CDR3. TCRdb analysed the multiplex PCR reads with MiXCR anew, one entry per CDR3 protein. The sample yields 700,000 to 950,000 distinct CDR3 sequences, 30% to 40% seen once. The sample comes from a study of T cells in Graves' hyperthyroidism and ophthalmopathy. It was uncontrolled infection, other autoimmune disease, pregnancy or lactation that excluded patients. Diagnoses were made from clinical symptoms, serum measures (thyroxine and TRAb), thyroid ultrasound and orbital computed tomography. Extraction of PBMCs used roughly 9.6 ml of fresh peripheral blood.

The sample consisted of blood. This chain connects TRBV5-1 to TRBJ2-7; D remains ambiguous. The sequence was obtained from a woman aged 40 to 50 with Graves' hyperthyroidism. CDR3 loop: CASSTGPEQYF. DNA for the CDR3: TGCGCCAGCAGCACGGGCCCCGAGCAGTACTTC.